This T cell receptor beta chain is drawn from a study of T cells in Graves' hyperthyroidism and ophthalmopathy (dated by TCRdb to between 2017 and 2020). For the study in its entirety: Peripheral blood was sampled at the time of initial diagnosis, prior to any treatment. The paper describes TCR Vbeta CDR3 sequencing of around 130 peripheral blood samples, made up of about 40 ophthalmopathy patients, roughly 75 hyperthyroidism patients and some 17 progressor patients. After sampling, hyperthyroidism patients received methimazole starting at 30 mg daily, and ophthalmopathy patients received high-dose intravenous methylprednisolone. The roughly 100 discovery patients were randomly split 7:3 into training and test sets. In addition, the study compared T-cell repertoires in thyroid tissue and in blood from roughly 6 Graves' hyperthyroidism patients. Prospective prediction of ophthalmopathy was tested in an independent validation cohort of 18 to 20 hyperthyroidism patients and 17 patients who later progressed to ophthalmopathy. A discovery cohort of roughly 100 patients, approximately 44 with Graves' ophthalmopathy and under 60 with stable Graves' hyperthyroidism, was used to find distinguishing TCR V-J signatures. The paper's findings and limits, for the study overall: No statistical method was used to set the sample size in advance, and investigators knew the group allocation. Most expanded thyroid clonotypes (frequency above 0.001) were also found in blood, which suggests that blood repertoires may mirror thyroid immune responses. During validation, the model predicted progression to ophthalmopathy a median of approximately 6 months ahead of onset, with approximately 71% sensitivity and about 75% specificity. A model built on a 13 V-J signature distinguished ophthalmopathy from stable hyperthyroidism, reaching roughly 88% sensitivity and 81.08% specificity in cross-validation and 80%/75% in testing.

Ophthalmopathy patients had moderately to severely active disease, Clinical Activity Score of at least 3, NOSPECS grade of at least 4, and duration under 3 months. The study excluded patients with uncontrolled infections, other autoimmune diseases, pregnancy or lactation. Diagnoses relied on clinical symptoms, serum thyroxine and TRAb, thyroid ultrasound and orbital computed tomography. PBMCs were isolated from about 9.1 ml of fresh peripheral blood by Ficoll-Paque density gradient centrifugation. Trizol reagent was used to extract total RNA, and RNA quality was then checked on an Agilent 2100 Bioanalyzer. The CDR3 covers 14 residues, taking in both the cysteine and the phenylalanine. Of the read, only the CDR3 DNA is kept; its 42 bases are in frame from base 1. The germline V gene yields SGHTA for CDR1 and FQGNSA for CDR2. Germline trimming amounts to 5 bases on V and 5 bases on J, with 5 as the count of junction bases outside the gene matches.

Amplification of TCR beta CDR3 regions was carried out from RNA transcripts. The TCR CDR3 was subjected to a first round of RT-PCR using the HTBI primer set and the Qiagen OneStep RT-PCR kit. A second multiplex PCR round built the libraries, followed by size selection and purification. Paired-end sequencing of the libraries was performed with 100 bp reads on an Illumina HiSeq2000. In the source study's methods: SOAPnuke was used to process the raw data, removing reads that contained adapters or uncalled bases, had a mean Phred below 15, or lacked an exact match to the constant primer or identifier. COPE v1.2.5 was used to merge high-quality paired reads, and clonotypes were defined as unique nucleotide sequences. Clonotypes were aligned to IMGT TRBV, TRBD and TRBJ reference segments using MiTCR v1.1. The analysis included only V-J combinations with a frequency above 0.0001, which together covered 98% to 99.2% of the repertoires. The TCS score was defined as the ratio of F50 (clonal expansion) to E x V (chaos), calculated using BLOSUM62-based TCRdist between CDR3 peptides within each V-J. Welch's t-statistics and random forest reduced 500 to 650 V-J features to under 15, which were used in a naive Bayes classifier (R e1071). TCRdb trimmed the raw reads at Q25, called clones with MiXCR and kept productive beta chains. Each CDR3 protein gets just one entry, which takes the most common genes and DNA from the rows behind it. TCRdb's processing, not the authors' own work, is the source of the V and J calls. The sample table records about 640,000 distinct CDR3 sequences; about 20% of these occur just once. 30% to 40% of the sample lies in the top ten.

Notes on this clonotype: Its antigen is still unknown. No base qualities exist here, and no much larger clone lies one base off it.

This receptor was identified in a man aged 30 to 39 with Graves' ophthalmopathy. The chain is assembled from TRBV7-2 and TRBJ2-3; 9 junctional bases match TRBD1. Sequencing was done on a sample of blood. At the DNA level, the sequence is TGTGCCAGCAGCGTAGGACAGGGGCGAGATACGCAGTATTTT. It translates to CASSVGQGRDTQYF.